The T cell receptor beta chain under discussion was sequenced for a study of cytomegalovirus exposure and HLA in healthy donors. Study information: Sequencing of roughly 180 million T cells in an earlier analysis found approximately 120 million unique TCR beta sequences. Study results and caveats: Owing to their indistinguishability, certain V segments, notably TRBV6-2 and TRBV6-3, were excluded.

The primer mix had 60 Vbeta and 13 Jbeta primers. In the original analysis: Per a later analysis, the number of unique TCR beta chains was about 78 million, of which 9 million to 14 million were shared. The assay was immunoSEQ multiplex PCR, and TCRdb's table has in-frame clones only and misses some. V, J and clone size were drawn from that table, and D and trimming were deduced from the DNA. The sample holds approximately 150,000 clones, roughly two thirds seen once. Comments on this clone: Its target is not known.

V dropped 5 bases and J dropped 3; count of bases not matched to a gene: 4. Germline values: CDR1 MNHNS, CDR2 SASEGT. CDR3 length: 14 amino acids. The specimen was PBMCs. The sequence was obtained from a woman in her 30s in good health and CMV-seronegative. The chain links TRBV6-1 to TRBJ1-1; TRBD1 matches at 9 bases. CDR3: CASSRDRADTEAFF. For the CDR3, the DNA is TGTGCCAGCAGTCGGGACAGGGCAGACACTGAAGCTTTCTTT.